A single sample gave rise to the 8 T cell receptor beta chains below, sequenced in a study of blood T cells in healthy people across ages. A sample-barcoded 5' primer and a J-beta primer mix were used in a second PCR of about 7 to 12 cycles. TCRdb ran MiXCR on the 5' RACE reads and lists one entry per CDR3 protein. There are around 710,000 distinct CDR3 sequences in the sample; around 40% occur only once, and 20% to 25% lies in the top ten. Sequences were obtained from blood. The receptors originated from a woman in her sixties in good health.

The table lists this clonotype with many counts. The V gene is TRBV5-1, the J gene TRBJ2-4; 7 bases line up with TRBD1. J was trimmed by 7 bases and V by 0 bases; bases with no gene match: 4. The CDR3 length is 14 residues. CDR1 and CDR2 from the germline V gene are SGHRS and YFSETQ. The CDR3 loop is CASSLATGENIQYF. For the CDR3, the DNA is TGCGCCAGCAGCTTGGCCACAGGGGAGAACATTCAGTACTTC.

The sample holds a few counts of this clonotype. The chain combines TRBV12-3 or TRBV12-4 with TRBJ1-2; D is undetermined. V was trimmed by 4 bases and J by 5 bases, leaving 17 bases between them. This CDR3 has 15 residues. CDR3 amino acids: CASSSRAAWSYGYTF. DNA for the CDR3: TGTGCCAGCAGTTCCAGAGCCGCCTGGTCATATGGCTACACCTTC.

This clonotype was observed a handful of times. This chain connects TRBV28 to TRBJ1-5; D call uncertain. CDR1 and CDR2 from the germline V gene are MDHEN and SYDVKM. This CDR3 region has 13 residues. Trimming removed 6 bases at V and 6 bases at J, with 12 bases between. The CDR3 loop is CASSPDGGQPQHF. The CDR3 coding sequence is TGTGCCAGCAGCCCCGATGGAGGTCAGCCCCAGCATTTT.

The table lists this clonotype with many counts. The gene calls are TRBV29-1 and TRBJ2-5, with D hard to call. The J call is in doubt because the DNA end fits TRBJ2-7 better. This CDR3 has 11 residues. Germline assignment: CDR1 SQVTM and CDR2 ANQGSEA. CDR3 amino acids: CSVAQEYEQYF. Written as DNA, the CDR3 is TGCAGCGTTGCTCAAGAATACGAGCAGTACTTC.

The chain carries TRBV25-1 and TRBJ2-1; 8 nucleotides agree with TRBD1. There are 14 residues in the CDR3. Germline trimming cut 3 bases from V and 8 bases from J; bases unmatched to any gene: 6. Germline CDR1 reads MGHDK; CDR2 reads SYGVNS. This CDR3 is CASSELRGQDEQFF. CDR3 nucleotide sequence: TGTGCCAGCAGTGAGCTCAGGGGGCAGGATGAGCAGTTCTTC. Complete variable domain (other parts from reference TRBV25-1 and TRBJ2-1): EADIYQTPRYLVIGTGKKITLECSQTMGHDKMYWYQQDPGMELHLIHYSYGVNSTEKGDLSSESTVSRIRTEHFPLTLESARPSHTSQYLCASSELRGQDEQFFGPGTRLTVL.

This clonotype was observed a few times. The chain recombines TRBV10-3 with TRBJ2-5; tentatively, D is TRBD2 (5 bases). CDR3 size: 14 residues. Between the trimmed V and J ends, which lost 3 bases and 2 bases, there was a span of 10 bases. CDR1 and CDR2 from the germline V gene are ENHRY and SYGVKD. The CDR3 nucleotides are TGTGCCATCAGTGATACGGGATTGCAAGAGACCCAGTACTTC. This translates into CAISDTGLQETQYF.

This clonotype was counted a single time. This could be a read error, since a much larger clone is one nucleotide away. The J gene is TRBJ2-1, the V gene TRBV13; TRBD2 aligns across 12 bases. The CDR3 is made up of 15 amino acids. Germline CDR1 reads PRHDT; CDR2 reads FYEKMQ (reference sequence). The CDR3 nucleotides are TGTGCCGGCAGCCATCGGACTAGCGGGGTAAATGAGCAGTTCTTC. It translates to CAGSHRTSGVNEQFF.

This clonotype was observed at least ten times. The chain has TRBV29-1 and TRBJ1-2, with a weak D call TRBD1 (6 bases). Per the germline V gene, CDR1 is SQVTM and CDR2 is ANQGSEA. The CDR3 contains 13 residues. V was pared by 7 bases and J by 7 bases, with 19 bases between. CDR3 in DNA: TGCAGCGCCCGATCCGGGACAATGGCTGGCTACACCTTC. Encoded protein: CSARSGTMAGYTF.